This entry describes one T cell receptor beta chain. As yet, its antigen is unknown. The CDR3 runs 14 residues. The germline V gene encodes CDR1 SGHTA and CDR2 FQGNSA. Unmatched junction bases numbered 5, after V lost 5 bases and J lost 3 bases. This sample stems from a study of T cells after yellow fever vaccination. TCRdb used MiXCR to reprocess the 5' RACE reads, holding one entry per CDR3 protein. The data show a few hundred thousand distinct CDR3 sequences, with around a sixth seen just once and roughly a sixth held by the top ten. General study points: Abundant clonotypes (contaminants from the bulk population) could be present in FACS-sorted repertoires. The secondary response peaked faster, at day 5 versus 15, but was weaker.

The sample here was PBMCs, taken before the yellow fever booster vaccination. V and J are TRBV7-2 and TRBJ2-5, with 8 bases that match TRBD1. This TCR came from a man younger than 35 who received the YFV17D yellow fever vaccine. CDR3 protein: CASSTQGVEETQYF. CDR3 coding DNA: TGTGCCAGCAGCACACAGGGGGTGGAAGAGACCCAGTACTTC. Together with reference TRBV7-2 and TRBJ2-5, the CDR3 gives the full variable domain: GAGVSQSPSNKVTEKGKDVELRCDPISGHTALYWYRQSLGQGLEFLIYFQGNSAPDKSGLPSDRFSAERTGGSVSTLTIQRTQQEDSAVYLCASSTQGVEETQYFGPGTRLLVL.